This T cell receptor beta chain is drawn from a study of T-cell reconstitution after alpha-beta-depleted transplantation in children. Preparation of the TCRbeta library was carried out with unique molecular identifiers. TCRdb ran MiXCR on the PCR reads and lists one entry per CDR3 protein. The sample shows some 830,000 distinct CDR3 sequences, roughly 15% of them seen only once. General study results and limits: At the one-year point after transplant, T-cell counts and TCRbeta diversity were found to come mostly from T cells that had been newly produced. Diversity of TCRbeta at day 60 was high in some patients, arising from surviving recipient T cells and thymic progenitors. There were reportedly several hundred expanded graft clones from which alpha-beta T cells came about two months after transplant.

CDR3 size: 14 residues. Trimming removed 3 bases from V and 5 bases from J; junction bases left unmatched: 5. Germline V gives CDR1 SGHRS, CDR2 YFSETQ. This clonotype came up a few times. What it binds is not known. The chain is built from TRBV5-1 and TRBJ2-3; TRBD2 matches at 8 bases. The TCR originated in a male patient younger than 18 who had a stem cell transplant for acute lymphoblastic leukemia, so the T cells may come from the graft donor. Sequences were derived from PBMCs, mostly from graft donor cells, sampled 360 days after TCRalphabeta/CD19-depleted stem cell transplant. The CDR3 region is CASSSGGVGDTQYF. The DNA of the CDR3 is TGCGCCAGCAGCTCCGGGGGGGTTGGAGATACGCAGTATTTT.